This entry lists 6 T cell receptor beta chains sequenced from one sample in a study of blood T cell repertoires in COVID-19. Assay: immunoSEQ multiplex PCR; the TCRdb copy retains only in-frame clones and omits some. The sample includes nearly 350,000 clones, 65% to 85% of them seen just once. The sample was peripheral blood. The source is a man between 25 and 39 years old with active or convalescent COVID-19.

The genes are TRBV30 and TRBJ1-3, with D maybe TRBD1 (6 bases). V shed 0 bases and J shed 2 bases, with 14 bases lying between them. The CDR3 loop spans 16 amino acids. Germline lookup yields CDR1 GTSNPN and CDR2 SVGIG (reference sequence). The CDR3 sequence: CAWSVNSGAAGNTIYF. The CDR3 nucleotides are TGTGCCTGGAGTGTGAATTCAGGGGCGGCTGGAAACACCATATATTTT.

The chain joins TRBV15 to TRBJ2-1; 15 nucleotides agree with TRBD2. V dropped 5 bases and J dropped 10; count of bases not matched to a gene: 6. The CDR3 covers 15 residues. Per the germline V gene, CDR1 is LNHNV and CDR2 is YYDKDF (reference sequence). CDR3 amino acids: CATSGLAGGPWEQFF. For the CDR3, the DNA is TGTGCCACCAGCGGACTAGCGGGGGGGCCTTGGGAGCAGTTCTTC.

The chain recombines TRBV28 with TRBJ1-5; 11 nucleotides align to TRBD1. The J segment lost 9 bases and the V segment lost 6 bases, leaving 13 bases of the junction unmatched. The CDR3 runs 16 residues. CDR1 is MDHEN, CDR2 SYDVKM, per germline. The CDR3 bases are TGTGCCAGCAGCCCCGGGACAGGGGGGAGCTCATGGCCCCAGCATTTT. Translated, it gives CASSPGTGGSSWPQHF.

CDR3 nucleotides: TGCAGCGTCTCCGGACAGCACACAGATACGCAGTATTTT. Encoded protein: CSVSGQHTDTQYF. J is TRBJ2-3 and V is TRBV29-1; TRBD1 is a possible D gene (6 bases). Germline V gene lookup returns CDR1 SQVTM and CDR2 ANQGSEA. The V and J ends lost 6 bases and 2 bases respectively, with 12 bases between them. This CDR3 has 13 amino acids.

The V and J genes are TRBV11-1 and TRBJ1-1; perhaps TRBD1 as D (6 bases). V lost 4 bases, J lost 1 base, and 13 bases lay in between. The CDR3 is made up of 15 amino acids. Germline V CDR1 and CDR2: SGHAT, FQDESV (reference sequence). CDR3: CASSSSGTQNTEAFF. The CDR3 nucleotides are TGTGCCAGCAGCTCCTCCGGGACACAGAACACTGAAGCTTTCTTT.

This chain joins TRBV4-2 and TRBJ2-3; 8 bases align to TRBD2. Germline V lookup: CDR1 LGHNA, CDR2 YNFKEQ. The CDR3 runs to 16 residues. Trimming removed 4 bases from V and 7 bases from J; junction bases left unmatched: 13. CDR3 sequence reads: CASSPPGNSGANTQYF. The CDR3 region has the DNA TGTGCCAGCAGCCCCCCGGGGAATAGCGGGGCAAATACGCAGTATTTT.